This T cell receptor beta chain derives from a study of T cells in Graves' hyperthyroidism and ophthalmopathy. Whole-study results and caveats: Blood samples included most of the expanded thyroid clonotypes exceeding 0.001. The model foresaw ophthalmopathy a median around seven months prior to onset.

The V end was cut by 0 bases, the J end by 4 bases, with 9 bases between. This CDR3 region has 13 residues. CDR1 and CDR2 from the germline V gene are DFQATT and SNEGSKA (reference sequence). This clonotype was seen ten or more times. What it binds is not known. With a duration under 2 months, the hyperthyroidism was newly diagnosed in patients aged 18 to 65. Reasons for excluding patients were uncontrolled infection, other autoimmune disease, pregnancy or lactation. RNA transcripts gave rise to amplified TCR beta CDR3 regions. When the TCR CDR3 underwent first-round RT-PCR, the HTBI primer set was used. TCRdb reanalysed the multiplex PCR reads using MiXCR and keeps one entry per CDR3 protein. The table shows more than 500,000 distinct CDR3 sequences, with around 13% occurring only once.

The chain combines TRBV20-1 with TRBJ1-2, with a possible D match to TRBD1 (6 bases). The clonotype originates from a woman between 40 and 50 years old with Graves' hyperthyroidism. Sequencing input: blood. The CDR3 DNA reads TGCAGTGCTAGAGACAGGGGTAGCTATGGCTACACCTTC. It yields the protein CSARDRGSYGYTF.